This T cell receptor (beta chain) stems from a study of cytomegalovirus exposure and HLA in healthy donors. The CDR3 length is 17 residues. Germline CDR1 reads LNHDA; CDR2 reads SQIVND (reference sequence). The junction had 19 bases not matched to a gene; V was cut back by 6 bases and J by 7 bases. Amplification used 60 Vbeta primers and 13 Jbeta primers. Produced via immunoSEQ multiplex PCR; TCRdb's table is partial and in-frame only. The data show around 150,000 clones, about 80% seen once. This clonotype was sampled from a man between 25 and 39 years old in good health and CMV-seronegative. The sample was PBMCs. The chain links TRBV19 to TRBJ2-7, with 9 bases identical to TRBD1. CDR3 DNA sequence: TGTGCCAGTAGCCACAATCTCCAGACAGGGGGAGAGGGTGAGCAGTACTTC. Amino acids: CASSHNLQTGGEGEQYF.